This TCR beta chain was observed in a study of PD-L1 blockade in urothelial cancer. The CDR3 runs to 13 residues. Germline lookup yields CDR1 LGHNT and CDR2 FRNRAP. The junction had 8 bases not matched to a gene; V was cut back by 6 bases and J by 9 bases. The protocol was immunoSEQ multiplex PCR, while the TCRdb copy is restricted to in-frame clones and leaves out a portion. The sample lists some 45,000 clones, more than 70% occurring once. The gene calls are TRBV12-5 and TRBJ2-1; 7 positions match TRBD2. Sequences were derived from PBMCs, sampled around atezolizumab (anti-PD-L1) treatment. The sequence was collected from a man aged 80 or over with urothelial cancer. As DNA, the CDR3 is TGTGCTAGTGGACCGACGGGGGGAGGTGAGCAGTTCTTC. This codes for CASGPTGGGEQFF. Looking up the rest from reference TRBV12-5 and TRBJ2-1 gives the full variable domain: DARVTQTPRHKVTEMGQEVTMRCQPILGHNTVFWYRQTMMQGLELLAYFRNRAPLDDSGMPKDRFSAEMPDATLATLKIQPSEPRDSAVYFCASGPTGGGEQFFGPGTRLTVL.